This T cell receptor (beta chain) was sequenced in a study of blood T cell repertoires in COVID-19. Study in general: The United States, Italy and Spain provided the acute and convalescent COVID-19 samples. Sources were T cells, B-cell-depleted T cells, or PBMCs; the material itself was cDNA or gDNA.

The V gene lost 5 bases and the J gene lost 0 bases, with 8 bases spanning the gap. This CDR3 contains 14 residues. Germline values: CDR1 SGHAT, CDR2 FQNNGV. Under the authors' procedure: Estimated nucleated cell counts came from reference gene primer amplification. The assay was immunoSEQ multiplex PCR, and TCRdb's table has in-frame clones only and misses some. For V, J and clone size, that table is used; D and trimming come from the DNA. This sample has 150,000 to 200,000 clones; approximately 92% occur once, and the top ten carry 3.5% to 5%. The sequence derives from a woman between 50 and 59 years old with acute or convalescent COVID-19. Specimen: peripheral blood. V and J are TRBV11-2 and TRBJ1-3; D not resolved. The CDR3 sequence is CASSVTDSGNTIYF. Here the CDR3 DNA reads TGTGCCAGCAGCGTAACAGACTCTGGAAACACCATATATTTT. Complete variable domain (other parts from reference TRBV11-2 and TRBJ1-3): EAGVAQSPRYKIIEKRQSVAFWCNPISGHATLYWYQQILGQGPKLLIQFQNNGVVDDSQLPKDRFSAERLKGVDSTLKIQPAKLEDSAVYLCASSVTDSGNTIYFGEGSWLTVV.